The entry below gives a single T cell receptor beta chain sequence along with its context. Libraries were prepared by immunoSEQ multiplex PCR; TCRdb keeps only in-frame clonotypes and omits some of them. The table lists approximately 13,000 clones, about 71% of them singletons. CDR1 and CDR2 (germline): SGHDN, FVKESK. V dropped 2 bases and J dropped 0 bases, with 9 bases sitting between them. This CDR3 is 15 amino acids long. The sample is drawn from a study of tumor-infiltrating lymphocytes in localized non-small cell lung cancer. The clonotype comes from a human donor with non-small cell lung cancer. The genes are TRBV14 and TRBJ2-3; D not resolved. Sequencing input: lung tumor tissue. This CDR3 is CASSQRHGSTDTQYF. The CDR3 nucleotides read TGTGCCAGCAGCCAACGGCACGGGAGCACAGATACGCAGTATTTT.